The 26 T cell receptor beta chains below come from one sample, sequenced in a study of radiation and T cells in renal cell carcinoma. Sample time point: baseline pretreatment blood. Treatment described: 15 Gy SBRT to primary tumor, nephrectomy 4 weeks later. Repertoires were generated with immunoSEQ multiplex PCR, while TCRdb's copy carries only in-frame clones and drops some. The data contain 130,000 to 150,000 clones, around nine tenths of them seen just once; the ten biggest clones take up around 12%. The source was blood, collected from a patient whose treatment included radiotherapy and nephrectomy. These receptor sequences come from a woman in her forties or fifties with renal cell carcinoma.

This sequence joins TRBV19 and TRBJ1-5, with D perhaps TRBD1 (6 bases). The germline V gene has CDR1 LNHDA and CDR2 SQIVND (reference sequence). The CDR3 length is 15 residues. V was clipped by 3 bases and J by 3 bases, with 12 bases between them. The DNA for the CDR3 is TGTGCCAGTAGTATCATCACAGGGAACAATCAGCCCCAGCATTTT. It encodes CASSIITGNNQPQHF.

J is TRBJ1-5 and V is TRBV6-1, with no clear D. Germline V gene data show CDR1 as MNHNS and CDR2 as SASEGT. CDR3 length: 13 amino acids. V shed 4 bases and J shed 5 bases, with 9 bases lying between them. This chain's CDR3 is CASSGTPDQPQHF. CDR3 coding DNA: TGTGCCAGCAGTGGAACCCCAGATCAGCCCCAGCATTTT.

The CDR3 coding sequence is TGCGCCAGCAGCTTGGGTGGACGGGCGAACACTGAAGCTTTCTTT. This gives the protein CASSLGGRANTEAFF. The chain combines TRBV5-1 with TRBJ1-1; D is unclear. This CDR3 contains 15 residues. The ends were cut back, 0 bases at V and 1 base at J, with 10 bases in the middle. The germline CDR1 and CDR2 sequences are SGHRS and YFSETQ.

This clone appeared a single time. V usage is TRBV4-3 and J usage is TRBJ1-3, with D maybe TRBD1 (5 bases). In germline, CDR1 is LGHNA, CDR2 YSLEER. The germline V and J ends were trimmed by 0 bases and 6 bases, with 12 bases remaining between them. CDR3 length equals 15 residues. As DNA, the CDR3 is TGCGCCAGCAGCCAAGAGGGGTCCAGGGCAAACACCATATATTTT. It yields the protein CASSQEGSRANTIYF.

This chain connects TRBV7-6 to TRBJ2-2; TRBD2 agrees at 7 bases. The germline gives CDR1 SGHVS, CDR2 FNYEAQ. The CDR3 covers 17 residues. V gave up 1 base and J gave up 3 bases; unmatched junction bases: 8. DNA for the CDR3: TGTGCCAGCAGCTTAGATCGCCGGGGGGTATACACCGGGGAGCTGTTTTTT. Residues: CASSLDRRGVYTGELFF.

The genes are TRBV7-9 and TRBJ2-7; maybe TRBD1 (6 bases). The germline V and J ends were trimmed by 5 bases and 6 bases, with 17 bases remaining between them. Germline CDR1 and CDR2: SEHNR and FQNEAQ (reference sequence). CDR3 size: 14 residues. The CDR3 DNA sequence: TGTGCCAGCAGCGCCCGACAGGTACTGGGCGAGCAGTACTTC. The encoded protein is CASSARQVLGEQYF. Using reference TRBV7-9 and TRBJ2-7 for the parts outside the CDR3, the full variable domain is DTGVSQNPRHKITKRGQNVTFRCDPISEHNRLYWYRQTLGQGPEFLTYFQNEAQLEKSRLLSDRFSAERPKGSFSTLEIQRTEQGDSAMYLCASSARQVLGEQYFGPGTRLTVT.

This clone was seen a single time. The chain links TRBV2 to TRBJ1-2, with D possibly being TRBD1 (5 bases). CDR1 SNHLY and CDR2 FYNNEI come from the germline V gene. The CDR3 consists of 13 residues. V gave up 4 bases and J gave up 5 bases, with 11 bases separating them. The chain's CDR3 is CASSGQTLYGYTF. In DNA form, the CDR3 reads TGTGCCAGCAGTGGACAGACGCTATATGGCTACACCTTC.

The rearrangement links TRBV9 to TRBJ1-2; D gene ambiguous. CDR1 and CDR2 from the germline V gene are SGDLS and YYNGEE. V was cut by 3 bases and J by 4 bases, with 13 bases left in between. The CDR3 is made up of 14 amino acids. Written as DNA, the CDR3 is TGTGCCAGCAGCGGGGAAATAGGGCCCTATGGCTACACCTTC. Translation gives CASSGEIGPYGYTF.

The CDR3 DNA is TGTGCCAGCAGTGAAGATTGGAGCTATGGCTACACCTTC. Its translation: CASSEDWSYGYTF. The V call is TRBV2, the J call TRBJ1-2; D gene uncertain. V lost 1 base, J lost 4 bases, and 7 bases lay in between. Germline loops: CDR1 SNHLY, CDR2 FYNNEI. The CDR3 covers 13 residues.

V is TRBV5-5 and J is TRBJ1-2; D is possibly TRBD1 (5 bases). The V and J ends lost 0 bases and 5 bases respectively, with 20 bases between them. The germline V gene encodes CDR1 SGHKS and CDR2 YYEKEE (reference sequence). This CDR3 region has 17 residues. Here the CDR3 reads CASSLVPGGDPRYGYTF. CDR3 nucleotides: TGTGCCAGCAGCTTGGTGCCGGGGGGAGATCCTCGGTATGGCTACACCTTC.

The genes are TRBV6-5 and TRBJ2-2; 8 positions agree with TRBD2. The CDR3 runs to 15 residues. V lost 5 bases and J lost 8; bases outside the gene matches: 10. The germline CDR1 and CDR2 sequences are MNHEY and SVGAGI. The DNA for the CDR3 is TGTGCCAGCAGTACACTCGGGGGGGCCGGAGGGGAGCTGTTTTTT. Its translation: CASSTLGGAGGELFF.

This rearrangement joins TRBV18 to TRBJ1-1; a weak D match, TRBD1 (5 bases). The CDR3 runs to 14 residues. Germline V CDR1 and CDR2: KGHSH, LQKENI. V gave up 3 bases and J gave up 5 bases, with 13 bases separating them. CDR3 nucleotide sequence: TGTGCCAGCTCACCCCCGGGACCTCAGACTGAAGCTTTCTTT. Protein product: CASSPPGPQTEAFF.

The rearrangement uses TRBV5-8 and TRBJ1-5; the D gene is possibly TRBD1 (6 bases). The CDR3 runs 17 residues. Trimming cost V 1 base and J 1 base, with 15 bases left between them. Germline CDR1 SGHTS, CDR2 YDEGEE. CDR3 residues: CASSLNVWQGSNQPQHF. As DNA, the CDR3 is TGTGCCAGCAGCTTGAATGTTTGGCAGGGGAGCAATCAGCCCCAGCATTTT.

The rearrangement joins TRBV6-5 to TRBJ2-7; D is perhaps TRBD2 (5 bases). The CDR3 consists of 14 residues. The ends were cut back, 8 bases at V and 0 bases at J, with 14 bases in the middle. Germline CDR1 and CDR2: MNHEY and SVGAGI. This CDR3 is CASAPADPSYEQYF. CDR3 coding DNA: TGTGCCAGCGCCCCAGCGGACCCCTCCTACGAGCAGTACTTC.

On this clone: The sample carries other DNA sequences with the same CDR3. As DNA, the CDR3 is TGTGCCAGCAGCGCCGGGACAGGGTACGAGCAGTACTTC. Amino acid sequence: CASSAGTGYEQYF. The gene calls are TRBV9 and TRBJ2-7; 9 positions match TRBD1. This CDR3 is built from 13 residues. The germline V gene has CDR1 SGDLS and CDR2 YYNGEE. The junction had 2 bases not matched to a gene; V was cut back by 3 bases and J by 4 bases.

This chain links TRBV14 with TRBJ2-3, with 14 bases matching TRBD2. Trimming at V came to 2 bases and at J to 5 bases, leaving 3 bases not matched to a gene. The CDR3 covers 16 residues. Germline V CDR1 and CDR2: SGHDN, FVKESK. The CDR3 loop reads CASSQTGLAGVDTQYF. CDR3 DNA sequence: TGTGCCAGCAGCCAAACGGGACTAGCGGGGGTAGATACGCAGTATTTT.

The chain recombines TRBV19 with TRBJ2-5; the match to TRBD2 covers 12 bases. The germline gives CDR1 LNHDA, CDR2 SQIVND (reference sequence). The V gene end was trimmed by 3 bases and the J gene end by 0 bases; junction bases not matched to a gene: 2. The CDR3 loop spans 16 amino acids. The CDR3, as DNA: TGTGCCAGTAGTATTCGACTAGCGGGGGACCAAGAGACCCAGTACTTC. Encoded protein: CASSIRLAGDQETQYF.

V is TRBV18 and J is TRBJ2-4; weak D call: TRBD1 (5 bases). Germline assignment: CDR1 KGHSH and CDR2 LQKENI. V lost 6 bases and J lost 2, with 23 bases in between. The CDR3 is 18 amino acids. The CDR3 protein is CASSPTVTDTLTKNIQYF. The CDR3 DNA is TGTGCCAGCTCCCCGACGGTGACGGACACCTTGACCAAAAACATTCAGTACTTC.

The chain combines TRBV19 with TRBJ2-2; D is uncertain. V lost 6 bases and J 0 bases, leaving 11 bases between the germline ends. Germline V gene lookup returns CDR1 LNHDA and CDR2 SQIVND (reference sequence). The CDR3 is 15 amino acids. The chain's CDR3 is CASRGSWANTGELFF. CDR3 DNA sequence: TGTGCCAGTAGAGGAAGCTGGGCGAACACCGGGGAGCTGTTTTTT.

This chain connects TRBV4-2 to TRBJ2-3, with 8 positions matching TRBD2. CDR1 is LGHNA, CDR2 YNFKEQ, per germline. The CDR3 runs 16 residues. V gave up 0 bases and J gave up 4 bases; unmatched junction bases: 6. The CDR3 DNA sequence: TGTGCCAGCAGCCAAGATGGAACTAGCGGTCCAGATACGCAGTATTTT. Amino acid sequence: CASSQDGTSGPDTQYF.

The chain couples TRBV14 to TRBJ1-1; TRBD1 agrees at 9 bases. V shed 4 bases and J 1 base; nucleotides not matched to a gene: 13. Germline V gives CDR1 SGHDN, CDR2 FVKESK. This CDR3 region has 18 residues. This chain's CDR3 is CASSLWTGAFLANTEAFF. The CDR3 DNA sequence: TGTGCCAGCAGCCTTTGGACAGGGGCCTTTCTGGCGAACACTGAAGCTTTCTTT.

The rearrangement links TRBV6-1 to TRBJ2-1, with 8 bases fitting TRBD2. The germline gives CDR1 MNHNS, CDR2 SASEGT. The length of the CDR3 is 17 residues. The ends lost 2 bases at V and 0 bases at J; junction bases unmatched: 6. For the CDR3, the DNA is TGTGCCAGCAGTGAAAGGCGGGGGGACAACTCCTACAATGAGCAGTTCTTC. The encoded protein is CASSERRGDNSYNEQFF.

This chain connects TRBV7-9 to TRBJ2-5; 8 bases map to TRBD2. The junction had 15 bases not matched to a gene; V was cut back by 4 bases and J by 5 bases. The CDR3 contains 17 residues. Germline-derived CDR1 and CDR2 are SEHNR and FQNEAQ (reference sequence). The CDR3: CASSSTSAQVGGETQYF. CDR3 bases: TGTGCCAGCAGCTCGACTAGCGCTCAAGTGGGGGGGGAGACCCAGTACTTC.

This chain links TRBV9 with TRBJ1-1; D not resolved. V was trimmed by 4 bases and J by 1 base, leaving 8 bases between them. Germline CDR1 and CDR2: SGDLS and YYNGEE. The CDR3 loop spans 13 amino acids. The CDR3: CASSPVGNTEAFF. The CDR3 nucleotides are TGTGCCAGCAGCCCCGTGGGGAACACTGAAGCTTTCTTT.

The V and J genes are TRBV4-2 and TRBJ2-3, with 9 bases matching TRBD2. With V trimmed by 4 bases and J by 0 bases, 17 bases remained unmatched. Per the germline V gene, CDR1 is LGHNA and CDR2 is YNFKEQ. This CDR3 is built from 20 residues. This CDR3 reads CASSLLRGGSIGTSTDTQYF. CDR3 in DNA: TGTGCCAGCAGCCTCCTGCGGGGGGGCTCAATAGGAACTAGCACAGATACGCAGTATTTT.

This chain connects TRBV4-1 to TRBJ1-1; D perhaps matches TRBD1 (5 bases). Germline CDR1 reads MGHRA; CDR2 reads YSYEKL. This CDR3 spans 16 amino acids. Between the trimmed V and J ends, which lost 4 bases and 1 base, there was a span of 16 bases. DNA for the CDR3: TGCGCCAGCAGCCCGGGGGTGGCCAGGCGGAACACTGAAGCTTTCTTT. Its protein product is CASSPGVARRNTEAFF.